These 9 T cell receptor beta chains originate from one sample sequenced in a study of T-cell memory formation after mild COVID-19. From the 5' RACE reads, TCRdb called clonotypes with MiXCR, one entry per CDR3 protein. There are about 560,000 distinct CDR3 sequences in the sample; roughly 17% occur only once, and approximately 8.1% lies in the top ten. Source material: PBMCs or a T cell subset sorted from them (not recorded which). The receptors derive from an adult woman who had mild COVID-19 (a few samples of this study predate the infection). Cell type and time point are not known.

V gene TRBV12-3 or TRBV12-4 combines with J gene TRBJ2-6; 9 positions match TRBD1. V shed 6 bases, J shed 3 bases, and the junction held 0 bases outside the gene matches. The CDR3 loop spans 14 amino acids. The CDR3 sequence: CASRDRGGANVLTF. CDR3 sequence (DNA): TGTGCCAGCAGGGACAGGGGTGGGGCCAACGTCCTGACTTTC.

This clonotype was counted only a few times. In DNA form, the CDR3 reads TGTGCCAGCAGCTCGGACGAGGGAAATGAAAAACTGTTTTTT. As protein: CASSSDEGNEKLFF. V is TRBV5-5 and J is TRBJ1-4; D gene unclear. This CDR3 has 14 amino acids. Trimming pared 3 bases from V and 5 bases from J, leaving 11 bases between. CDR1 is SGHKS and CDR2 is YYEKEE in the germline V gene (reference sequence).

This clonotype was seen more than once but under ten times. The chain is built from TRBV20-1 and TRBJ1-2; D may be TRBD1 (5 bases). V lost 3 bases and J lost 5, with 10 bases in between. The CDR3 loop spans 12 amino acids. Per germline, CDR1 DFQATT and CDR2 SNEGSKA (reference sequence). Here the CDR3 DNA reads TGCAGTGCTAGGGGGGAAGGGTATGGCTACACCTTC. Its protein is CSARGEGYGYTF.

V and J are TRBV20-1 and TRBJ2-1, with TRBD1 as a possible D gene (5 bases). CDR1 and CDR2 from the germline V gene are DFQATT and SNEGSKA (reference sequence). CDR3 length: 13 residues. V was clipped by 4 bases and J by 10 bases, with 17 bases between them. Here the CDR3 DNA reads TGCAGTGCTAATTTCGGACAAATTCAGGAGCAGTTCTTC. It translates to CSANFGQIQEQFF.

This clonotype turned up a few times. The chain recombines TRBV12-3 or TRBV12-4 with TRBJ2-1; 9 bases fit TRBD1. J gave up 5 bases and V 3 bases, and 5 bases lay outside the gene matches. The CDR3 sequence is 15 residues long. In nucleotides, the CDR3 is TGTGCCAGCAGTTTTGCGGGACAGGGAAACAATGAGCAGTTCTTC. Encoded protein: CASSFAGQGNNEQFF.

V usage is TRBV12-3 or TRBV12-4 and J usage is TRBJ1-3; D perhaps matches TRBD1 (5 bases). This CDR3 contains 14 residues. Trimming took off 6 bases at V and 4 bases at J, with 13 bases between the two ends. CDR3 bases: TGTGCCAGCAGCCGTGGGACGGACGGAAACACCATATATTTT. This sequence encodes CASSRGTDGNTIYF.

Only a few counts were recorded for this clonotype. The chain couples TRBV4-1 to TRBJ2-5; the match to TRBD1 covers 9 bases. CDR1 and CDR2 from the germline V gene are MGHRA and YSYEKL. J gave up 4 bases and V 3 bases, and 9 bases lay outside the gene matches. The CDR3 is made up of 16 amino acids. CDR3 nucleotides: TGCGCCAGCAGCCATATGTTGGGACAGGGTGTAGAGACCCAGTACTTC. It specifies CASSHMLGQGVETQYF.

The chain recombines TRBV6-2 or TRBV6-3 with TRBJ2-5, with unresolved D. The CDR3 has 12 amino acids. V lost 2 bases, J lost 4 bases, and 5 bases lay in between. CDR1 is MNHEY and CDR2 is SVGEGT in the germline V gene. CDR3 amino acids: CASSYLSETQYF. In DNA form, the CDR3 reads TGTGCCAGCAGTTACCTCTCAGAGACCCAGTACTTC.

The V and J genes are TRBV6-5 and TRBJ2-5; 12 bases fit TRBD2. CDR3 length equals 15 residues. The J segment lost 6 bases and the V segment lost 6 bases, leaving 8 bases of the junction unmatched. Germline assignment: CDR1 MNHEY and CDR2 SVGAGI. The CDR3 sequence: CASRWTSGMGKTQYF. In DNA form, the CDR3 reads TGTGCCAGCAGGTGGACTAGCGGGATGGGCAAGACCCAGTACTTC.